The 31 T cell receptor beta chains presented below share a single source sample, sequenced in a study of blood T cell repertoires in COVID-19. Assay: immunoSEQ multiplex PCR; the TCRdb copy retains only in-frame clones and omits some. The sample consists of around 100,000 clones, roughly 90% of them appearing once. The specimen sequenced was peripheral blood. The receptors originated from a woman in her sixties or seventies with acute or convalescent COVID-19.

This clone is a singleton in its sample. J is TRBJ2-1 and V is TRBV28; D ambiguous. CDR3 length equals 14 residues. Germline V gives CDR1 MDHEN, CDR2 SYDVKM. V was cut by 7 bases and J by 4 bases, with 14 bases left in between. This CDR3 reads CASTLGAMYNEQFF. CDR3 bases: TGTGCCAGCACCCTCGGTGCTATGTACAATGAGCAGTTCTTC.

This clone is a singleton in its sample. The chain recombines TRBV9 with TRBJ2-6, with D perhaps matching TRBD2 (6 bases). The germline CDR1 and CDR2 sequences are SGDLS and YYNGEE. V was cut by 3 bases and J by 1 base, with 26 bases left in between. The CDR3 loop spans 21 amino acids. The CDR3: CASSATPGGAWGLSGANVLTF. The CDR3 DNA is TGTGCCAGCAGCGCGACCCCCGGAGGGGCCTGGGGACTTTCTGGGGCCAACGTCCTGACTTTC.

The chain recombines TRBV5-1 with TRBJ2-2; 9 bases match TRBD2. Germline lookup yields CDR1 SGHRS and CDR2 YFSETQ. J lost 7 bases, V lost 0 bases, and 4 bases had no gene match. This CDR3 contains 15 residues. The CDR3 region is CASSLVAGVVGELFF. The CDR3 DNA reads TGCGCCAGCAGCTTGGTAGCGGGAGTCGTCGGGGAGCTGTTTTTT.

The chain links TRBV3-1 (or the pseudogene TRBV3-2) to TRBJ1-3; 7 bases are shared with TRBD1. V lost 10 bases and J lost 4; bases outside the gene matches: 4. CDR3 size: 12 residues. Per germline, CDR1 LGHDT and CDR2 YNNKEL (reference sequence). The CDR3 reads CAIQGTGNTIYF. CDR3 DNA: TGTGCCATACAGGGGACGGGAAACACCATATATTTT.

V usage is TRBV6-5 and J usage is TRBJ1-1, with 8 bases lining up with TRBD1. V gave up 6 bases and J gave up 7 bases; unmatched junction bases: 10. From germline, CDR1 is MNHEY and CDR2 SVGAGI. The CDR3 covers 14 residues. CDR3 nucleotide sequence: TGTGCCAGCAGGAGTGGACAGGGTAACGTTGAAGCTTTCTTT. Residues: CASRSGQGNVEAFF.

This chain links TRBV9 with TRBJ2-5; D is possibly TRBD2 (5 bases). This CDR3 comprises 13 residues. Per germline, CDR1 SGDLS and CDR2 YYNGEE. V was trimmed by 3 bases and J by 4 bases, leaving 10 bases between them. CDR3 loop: CASSEQSGETQYF. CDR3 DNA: TGTGCCAGCAGCGAACAAAGCGGAGAGACCCAGTACTTC. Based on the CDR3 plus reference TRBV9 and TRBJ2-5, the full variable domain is DSGVTQTPKHLITATGQRVTLRCSPRSGDLSVYWYQQSLDQGLQFLIQYYNGEERAKGNILERFSAQQFPDLHSELNLSSLELGDSALYFCASSEQSGETQYFGPGTRLLVL.

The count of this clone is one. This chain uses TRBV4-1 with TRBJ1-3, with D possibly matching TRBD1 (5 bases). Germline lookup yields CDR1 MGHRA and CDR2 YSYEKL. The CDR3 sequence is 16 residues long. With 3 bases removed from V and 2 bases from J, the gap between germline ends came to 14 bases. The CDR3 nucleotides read TGCGCCAGCAGCCAGGTCCTCCAGGGAACTGGAAACACCATATATTTT. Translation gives CASSQVLQGTGNTIYF.

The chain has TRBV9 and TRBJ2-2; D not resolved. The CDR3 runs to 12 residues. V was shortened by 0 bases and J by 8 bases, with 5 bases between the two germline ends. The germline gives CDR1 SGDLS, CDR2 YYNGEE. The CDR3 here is CASSVGVGELFF. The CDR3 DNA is TGTGCCAGCAGCGTAGGAGTTGGGGAGCTGTTTTTT.

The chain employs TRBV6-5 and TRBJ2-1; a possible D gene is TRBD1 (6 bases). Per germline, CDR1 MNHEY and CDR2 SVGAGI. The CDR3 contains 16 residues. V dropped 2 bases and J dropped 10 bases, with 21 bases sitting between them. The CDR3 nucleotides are TGTGCCAGCAGTTACCGGGCACTCGCAGGGGCTCAAGAGCAGTTCTTC. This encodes CASSYRALAGAQEQFF.

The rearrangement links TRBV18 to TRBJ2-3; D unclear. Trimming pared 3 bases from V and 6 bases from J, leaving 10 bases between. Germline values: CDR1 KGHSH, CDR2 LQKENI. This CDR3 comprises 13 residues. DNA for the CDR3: TGTGCCAGCTCACCCCCCCCTTCGGATACGCAGTATTTT. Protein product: CASSPPPSDTQYF.

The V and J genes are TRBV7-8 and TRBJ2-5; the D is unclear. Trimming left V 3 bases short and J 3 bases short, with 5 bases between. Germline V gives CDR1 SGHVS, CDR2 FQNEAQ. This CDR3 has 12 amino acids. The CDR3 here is CASSFPEETQYF. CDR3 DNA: TGTGCCAGCAGCTTCCCGGAAGAGACCCAGTACTTC.

The CDR3 coding sequence is TGTGCCAGCAGTCTCCGGACTAGCGGGTTCTCCAATGAGCAGTTCTTC. As protein: CASSLRTSGFSNEQFF. The chain is built from TRBV7-3 and TRBJ2-1; 11 positions match TRBD2. CDR3 size: 16 residues. J lost 6 bases, V lost 6 bases, and 10 bases had no gene match. Germline CDR1 SGHTA, CDR2 FQGTGA.

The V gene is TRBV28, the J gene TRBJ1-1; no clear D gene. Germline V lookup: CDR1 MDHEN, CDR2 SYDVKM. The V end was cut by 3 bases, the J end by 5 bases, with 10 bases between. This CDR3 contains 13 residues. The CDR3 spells CASSFGRLTEAFF. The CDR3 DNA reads TGTGCCAGCAGTTTTGGGCGTCTGACTGAAGCTTTCTTT.

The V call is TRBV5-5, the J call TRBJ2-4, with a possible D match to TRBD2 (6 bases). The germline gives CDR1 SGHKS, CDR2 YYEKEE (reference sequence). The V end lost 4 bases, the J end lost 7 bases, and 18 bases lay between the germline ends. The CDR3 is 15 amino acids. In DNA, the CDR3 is TGTGCCAGCAGCCCCATCGCCGGGACTCCGAACATTCAGTACTTC. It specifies CASSPIAGTPNIQYF.

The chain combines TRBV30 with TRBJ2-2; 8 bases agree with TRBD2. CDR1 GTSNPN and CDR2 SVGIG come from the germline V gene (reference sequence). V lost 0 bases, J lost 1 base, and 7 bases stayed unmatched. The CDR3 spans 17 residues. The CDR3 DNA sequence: TGTGCCTGGAGTGTAGCTTACGGGAGGGTGAACACCGGGGAGCTGTTTTTT. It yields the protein CAWSVAYGRVNTGELFF.

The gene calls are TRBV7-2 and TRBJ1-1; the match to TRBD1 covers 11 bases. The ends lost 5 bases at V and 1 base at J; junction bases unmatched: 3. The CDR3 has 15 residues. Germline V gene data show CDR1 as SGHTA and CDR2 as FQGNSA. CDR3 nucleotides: TGTGCCAGCAGCCTAGGACAGGGGGCGAACACTGAAGCTTTCTTT. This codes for CASSLGQGANTEAFF.

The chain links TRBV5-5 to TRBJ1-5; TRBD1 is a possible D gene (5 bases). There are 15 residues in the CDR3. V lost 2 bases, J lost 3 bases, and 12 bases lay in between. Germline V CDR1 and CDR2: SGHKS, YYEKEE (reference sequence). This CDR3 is CASSFTGEPNQPQHF. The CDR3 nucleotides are TGTGCCAGCAGCTTCACAGGCGAACCCAATCAGCCCCAGCATTTT. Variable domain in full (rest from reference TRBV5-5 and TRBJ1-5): DAGVTQSPTHLIKTRGQQVTLRCSPISGHKSVSWYQQVLGQGPQFIFQYYEKEERGRGNFPDRFSARQFPNYSSELNVNALLLGDSALYLCASSFTGEPNQPQHFGDGTRLSIL.

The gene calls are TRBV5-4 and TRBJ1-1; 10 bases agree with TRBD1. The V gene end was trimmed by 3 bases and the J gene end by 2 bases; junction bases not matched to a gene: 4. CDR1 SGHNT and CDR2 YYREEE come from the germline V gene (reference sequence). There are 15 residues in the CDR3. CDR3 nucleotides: TGTGCCAGCAGCTGGTGGACAGGGGGTAACACTGAAGCTTTCTTT. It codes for CASSWWTGGNTEAFF.

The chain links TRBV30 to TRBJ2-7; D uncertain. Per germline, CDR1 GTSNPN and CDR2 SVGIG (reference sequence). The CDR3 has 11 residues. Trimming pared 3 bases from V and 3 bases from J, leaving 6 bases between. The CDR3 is CAWSRSYEQYF. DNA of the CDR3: TGTGCCTGGAGCCGGAGCTACGAGCAGTACTTC.

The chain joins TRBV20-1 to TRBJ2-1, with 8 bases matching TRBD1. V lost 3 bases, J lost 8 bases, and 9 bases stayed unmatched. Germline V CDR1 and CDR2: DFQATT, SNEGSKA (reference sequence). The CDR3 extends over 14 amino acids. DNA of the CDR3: TGCAGTGCTAGTAATCCAGGGGGCTTCGATGAGCAGTTCTTC. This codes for CSASNPGGFDEQFF.

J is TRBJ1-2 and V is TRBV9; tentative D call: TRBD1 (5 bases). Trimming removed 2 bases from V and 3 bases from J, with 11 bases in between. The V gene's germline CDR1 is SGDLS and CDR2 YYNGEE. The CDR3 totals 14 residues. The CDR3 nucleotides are TGTGCCAGCAGCGTTGAGGTCAGGGACTATGGCTACACCTTC. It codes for CASSVEVRDYGYTF. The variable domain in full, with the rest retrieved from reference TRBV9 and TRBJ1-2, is DSGVTQTPKHLITATGQRVTLRCSPRSGDLSVYWYQQSLDQGLQFLIQYYNGEERAKGNILERFSAQQFPDLHSELNLSSLELGDSALYFCASSVEVRDYGYTFGSGTRLTVV.

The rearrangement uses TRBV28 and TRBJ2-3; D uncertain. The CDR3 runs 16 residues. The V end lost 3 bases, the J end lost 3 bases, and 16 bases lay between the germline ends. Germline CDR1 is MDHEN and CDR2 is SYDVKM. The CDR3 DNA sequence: TGTGCCAGCAGTTTCCGGAACACAATCGGGACAGATACGCAGTATTTT. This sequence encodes CASSFRNTIGTDTQYF.

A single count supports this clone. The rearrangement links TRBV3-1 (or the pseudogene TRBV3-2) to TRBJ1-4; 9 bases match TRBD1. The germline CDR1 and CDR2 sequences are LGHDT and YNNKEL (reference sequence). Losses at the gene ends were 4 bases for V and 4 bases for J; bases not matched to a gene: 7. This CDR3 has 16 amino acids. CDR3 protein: CASSLHGTGNNEKLFF. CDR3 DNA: TGTGCCAGCAGCCTCCACGGGACAGGGAATAATGAAAAACTGTTTTTT.

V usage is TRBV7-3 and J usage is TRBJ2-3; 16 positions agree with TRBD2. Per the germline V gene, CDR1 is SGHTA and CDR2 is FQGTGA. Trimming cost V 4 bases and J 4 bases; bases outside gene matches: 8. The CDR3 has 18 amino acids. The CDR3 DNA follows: TGTGCCAGCAGCTCACAACCCGGGACTAGCGGGAGGGCAGATACGCAGTATTTT. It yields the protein CASSSQPGTSGRADTQYF.

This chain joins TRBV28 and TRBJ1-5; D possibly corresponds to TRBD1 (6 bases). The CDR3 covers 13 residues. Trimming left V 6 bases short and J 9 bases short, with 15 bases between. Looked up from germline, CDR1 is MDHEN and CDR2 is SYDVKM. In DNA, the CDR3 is TGTGCCAGCAGATCTACAGGGTCGCCGCCCCAGCATTTT. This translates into CASRSTGSPPQHF.

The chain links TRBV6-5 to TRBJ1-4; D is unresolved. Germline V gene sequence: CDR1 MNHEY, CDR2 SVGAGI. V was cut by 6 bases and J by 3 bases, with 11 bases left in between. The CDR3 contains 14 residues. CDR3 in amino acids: CASSPQAANEKLFF. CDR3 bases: TGTGCCAGCAGCCCCCAAGCGGCTAATGAAAAACTGTTTTTT.

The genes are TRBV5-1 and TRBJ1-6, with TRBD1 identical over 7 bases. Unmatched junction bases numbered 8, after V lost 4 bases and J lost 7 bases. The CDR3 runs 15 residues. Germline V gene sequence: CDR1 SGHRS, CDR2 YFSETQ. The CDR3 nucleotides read TGCGCCAGCAGCGCAGCCGGGACAGCAAATTCACCCCTCCACTTT. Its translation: CASSAAGTANSPLHF.

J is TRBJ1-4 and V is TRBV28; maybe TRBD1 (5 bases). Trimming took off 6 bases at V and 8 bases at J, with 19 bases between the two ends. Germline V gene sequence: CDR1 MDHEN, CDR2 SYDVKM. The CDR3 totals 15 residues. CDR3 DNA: TGTGCCAGCAGGGTAGGGCCCCCCGGGGGAGAAAAACTGTTTTTT. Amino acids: CASRVGPPGGEKLFF. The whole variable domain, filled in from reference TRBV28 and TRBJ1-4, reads DVKVTQSSRYLVKRTGEKVFLECVQDMDHENMFWYRQDPGLGLRLIYFSYDVKMKEKGDIPEGYSVSREKKERFSLILESASTNQTSMYLCASRVGPPGGEKLFFGSGTQLSVL.

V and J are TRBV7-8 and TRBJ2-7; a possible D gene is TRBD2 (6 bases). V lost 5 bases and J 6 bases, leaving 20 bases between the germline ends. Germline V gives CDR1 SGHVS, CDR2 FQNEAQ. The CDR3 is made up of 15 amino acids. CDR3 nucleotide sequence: TGTGCCAGCAGCCCCCCGGGACTCCTCGGCTCCGAGCAGTACTTC. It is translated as CASSPPGLLGSEQYF.

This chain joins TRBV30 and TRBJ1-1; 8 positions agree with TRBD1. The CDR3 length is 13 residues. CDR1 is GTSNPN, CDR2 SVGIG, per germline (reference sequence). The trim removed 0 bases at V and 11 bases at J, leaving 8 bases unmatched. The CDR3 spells CAWSVGTGVSAFF. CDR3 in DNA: TGTGCCTGGAGTGTAGGGACAGGAGTTTCGGCTTTCTTT.

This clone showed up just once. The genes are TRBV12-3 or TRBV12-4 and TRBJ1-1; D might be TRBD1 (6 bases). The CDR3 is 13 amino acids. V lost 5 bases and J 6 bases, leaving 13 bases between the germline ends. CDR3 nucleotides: TGTGCCAGCAGTACTACAGGGACGGCTGAAGCTTTCTTT. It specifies CASSTTGTAEAFF.